This T cell receptor (beta chain) was identified during a study of sequential checkpoint blockade in melanoma. Profiling relied on immunoSEQ multiplex PCR, and the TCRdb table lists in-frame clones only, not all of them. The data contain around 9,700 clones, about three fifths of them singletons. V dropped 4 bases and J dropped 0; count of bases not matched to a gene: 8. The CDR3 is 18 residues long. Germline lookup yields CDR1 SGHVS and CDR2 FQNEAQ. Treatment in this sample: randomized to nivolumab then ipilimumab (arm A) or the reverse (arm B). Patients had received no earlier DNA-damaging chemotherapy.

Sequences were derived from CD8+ T cells sorted from blood (inferred from file names), sampled from a patient given nivolumab and ipilimumab in sequence. This TCR came from a human donor with melanoma. The chain uses TRBV7-8 and TRBJ2-7; 14 bases map to TRBD2. The CDR3: CASSSGLAGAPPSYEQYF. The CDR3 coding sequence is TGTGCCAGCAGCTCGGGACTAGCGGGAGCACCCCCCTCCTACGAGCAGTACTTC.